This T cell receptor (beta chain) was obtained from a study of T cells in Graves' hyperthyroidism and ophthalmopathy. This clonotype was counted at least ten times. Absent ophthalmopathy progression within 18 months defined stable Graves' hyperthyroidism. This CDR3 spans 14 amino acids. The germline CDR1 and CDR2 sequences are SGHVS and FQNEAQ. V lost 2 bases to trimming and J lost 4 bases; unmatched junction nucleotides: 4. There were TCR beta CDR3 regions amplified from RNA transcripts. With the HTBI primer set, the TCR CDR3 went through a first round of RT-PCR. From the multiplex PCR reads, TCRdb called clonotypes with MiXCR, one entry per CDR3 protein. The table shows a few hundred thousand distinct CDR3 sequences, with over 15% occurring only once.

The chain combines TRBV7-8 with TRBJ2-7, with 8 bases fitting TRBD1. This sequence was found in a woman in her 50s with Graves' hyperthyroidism. Source material: blood. In nucleotides, the CDR3 is TGTGCCAGCAGCTTAAGGCAGGGGGCGTACGAGCAGTACTTC. Amino acid sequence: CASSLRQGAYEQYF.